The 13 T cell receptor beta chains below all came from one sample that was sequenced in a study of CD8+ T cells in alopecia areata. Investigators isolated RNA and reverse transcribed it into cDNA to act as the sequencing template. Assay: immunoSEQ multiplex PCR; the TCRdb copy retains only in-frame clones and omits some. In the table there are 150,000 to 200,000 clones, around three fifths of which are singletons. Treatment reported: oral pan-JAK inhibitor, 5-10 mg twice daily. The specimen was CD4+ T cells sorted from blood, collected at week 24, from a patient treated with tofacitinib. Receptor source: a human donor with alopecia areata.

The J gene is TRBJ2-6, the V gene TRBV5-6; either TRBD1 or TRBD2 may fit D (5 bases each). The CDR3 extends over 17 amino acids. Germline-derived CDR1 and CDR2 are SGHDT and YYEEEE. With 4 bases removed from V and 0 bases from J, the gap between germline ends came to 14 bases. CDR3 sequence: CASSPTGRFSGANVLTF. In DNA form, the CDR3 reads TGTGCCAGCAGCCCCACGGGACGTTTCTCTGGGGCCAACGTCCTGACTTTC.

The count of this clone is one. The chain links TRBV29-1 to TRBJ2-5, with a weak D call TRBD2 (6 bases). The V end lost 2 bases, the J end lost 4 bases, and 11 bases lay between the germline ends. The V gene's germline CDR1 is SQVTM and CDR2 ANQGSEA. The CDR3 loop spans 13 amino acids. CDR3 sequence reads: CSVEIGGTETQYF. DNA for the CDR3: TGCAGCGTTGAAATAGGCGGGACAGAGACCCAGTACTTC.

The genes are TRBV6-5 and TRBJ1-4; TRBD1 is a possible D gene (5 bases). The CDR3 consists of 14 residues. CDR1 MNHEY and CDR2 SVGAGI come from the germline V gene. V lost 4 bases, J lost 3 bases, and 9 bases lay in between. The CDR3 sequence: CASSFETANEKLFF. The CDR3 DNA is TGTGCCAGCAGTTTCGAGACAGCTAATGAAAAACTGTTTTTT.

V and J are TRBV5-6 and TRBJ2-7, with D possibly being TRBD1 or TRBD2 (5 bases each). The V gene's germline CDR1 is SGHDT and CDR2 YYEEEE. V was clipped by 0 bases and J by 5 bases, with 15 bases between them. CDR3 length equals 15 residues. The CDR3: CASSLAGTTNHEQYF. Here the CDR3 DNA reads TGTGCCAGCAGCTTGGCCGGGACGACCAACCACGAGCAGTACTTC.

This chain connects TRBV7-2 to TRBJ1-2, with 7 bases lining up with TRBD1. CDR3 length: 14 residues. The V and J ends lost 2 bases and 7 bases, in that order; junction bases with no gene match: 7. Per the germline V gene, CDR1 is SGHTA and CDR2 is FQGNSA. The CDR3 DNA reads as TGTGCCAGCAGCTTATATGGGACAGCCACTGGCTACACCTTC. Protein product: CASSLYGTATGYTF.

This chain uses TRBV29-1 with TRBJ2-5; maybe TRBD2 (6 bases). V lost 6 bases and J lost 5, with 25 bases in between. Germline lookup yields CDR1 SQVTM and CDR2 ANQGSEA. The CDR3 extends over 16 amino acids. The CDR3 sequence: CSVRSGNYPGRETQYF. CDR3 in DNA: TGCAGCGTCCGTAGCGGAAACTACCCGGGCCGGGAGACCCAGTACTTC.

CDR3 DNA sequence: TGCAGCGCTGGAGAGGGGGCGAGCGGAGCTTTCTTT. This encodes CSAGEGASGAFF. The gene calls are TRBV29-1 and TRBJ1-1; TRBD1 matches 7 bases. The V and J ends lost 7 bases and 10 bases, in that order; junction bases with no gene match: 12. The CDR3 contains 12 residues. Germline assignment: CDR1 SQVTM and CDR2 ANQGSEA.

V is TRBV29-1 and J is TRBJ1-1; the D is unclear. The germline V and J ends were trimmed by 2 bases and 0 bases, with 10 bases remaining between them. The CDR3 contains 14 residues. CDR1 is SQVTM and CDR2 is ANQGSEA in the germline V gene. The CDR3 reads CSVELGRVNTEAFF. The CDR3 nucleotides are TGCAGCGTTGAACTCGGACGGGTGAACACTGAAGCTTTCTTT.

This sequence joins TRBV29-1 and TRBJ2-3, with D uncertain. V lost 3 bases to trimming and J lost 0 bases, with 13 bases between them. There are 15 residues in the CDR3. CDR1 and CDR2 from the germline V gene are SQVTM and ANQGSEA. CDR3 nucleotide sequence: TGCAGCGTTGATGGGGTCCAAGGCAGCACAGATACGCAGTATTTT. Translation gives CSVDGVQGSTDTQYF.

This chain links TRBV5-7 with TRBJ2-2; tentatively, D is TRBD1 (6 bases). TRBV5-7 is flagged as an ORF with uncertain function. Trimming stripped 0 bases from V and 6 bases from J, with 18 bases between. CDR3 length: 17 residues. The CDR3 sequence: CASSLARGRSGAGELFF. The CDR3 nucleotides read TGTGCCAGCAGCTTGGCCCGTGGGAGATCAGGGGCCGGGGAGCTGTTTTTT.

This clone has more than one count but fewer than ten. The chain uses TRBV5-1 and TRBJ1-2; D uncertain. The V end lost 0 bases, the J end lost 8 bases, and 11 bases lay between the germline ends. CDR1 is SGHRS and CDR2 is YFSETQ in the germline V gene. This CDR3 spans 13 amino acids. As DNA, the CDR3 is TGCGCCAGCAGCTTGGTGGCAGCTTGGGGCTACACCTTC. Translated, it gives CASSLVAAWGYTF.

The rearrangement links TRBV10-2 to TRBJ2-7; unclear D gene. Germline CDR1 is WSHSY and CDR2 is SAAADI. The V gene lost 4 bases and the J gene lost 5 bases, with 6 bases spanning the gap. The CDR3 loop spans 11 amino acids. CDR3 sequence (DNA): TGCGCCAGCAGTGTGGGCGACGAGCAGTACTTC. Its protein product is CASSVGDEQYF.

V is TRBV15 and J is TRBJ1-1; D may be TRBD1 (6 bases). V lost 1 base and J 1 base, leaving 7 bases between the germline ends. The CDR3 has 14 residues. Per the germline V gene, CDR1 is LNHNV and CDR2 is YYDKDF (reference sequence). CDR3 protein: CATSRGTANTEAFF. In DNA form, the CDR3 reads TGTGCCACCAGCAGAGGGACAGCGAACACTGAAGCTTTCTTT.